The following is a TCR beta chain sequence with its context. Its specificity is not known. Ophthalmopathy patients showed a Clinical Activity Score of at least 3, NOSPECS grade of at least 4 and duration under 3 months. Together with thyroid ultrasound, orbital computed tomography, serum thyroxine and TRAb, clinical symptoms were used for diagnoses. Amplification targeted TCR beta CDR3 regions from RNA transcripts. TCR CDR3 regions were first amplified by RT-PCR with HTBI primers. TCRdb reanalysed the multiplex PCR reads using MiXCR and keeps one entry per CDR3 protein. The sample lists around 600,000 distinct CDR3 sequences; approximately 16% were seen once. The sample comes from a study of T cells in Graves' hyperthyroidism and ophthalmopathy. Turning to the study itself: Upon initial diagnosis and before any treatment, peripheral blood was collected.

The study, taken as a whole, reports: Through a model of 13 V-J features, ophthalmopathy was separated from stable hyperthyroidism.

The sequenced material came from blood. The TCR comes from a woman aged 40 to 50 with Graves' ophthalmopathy.

CDR3 nucleotide sequence: TGTGCCAGCAGCACACAGGGGGATAGCACTGAAGCTTTCTTT. This gives the protein CASSTQGDSTEAFF. V usage is TRBV12-3 or TRBV12-4 and J usage is TRBJ1-1, with 8 bases identical to TRBD1. Trimming removed 6 bases from V and 4 bases from J; junction bases left unmatched: 7. The CDR3 is 14 residues long.